The 16 T cell receptor beta chains reported below all come from one sample, sequenced in a study of T cells in Graves' hyperthyroidism and ophthalmopathy (dated by TCRdb to between 2018 and 2021). Preparation of the library involved multiplex PCR. Sequenced on an Illumina HiSeq 2000. Amplification of TCR beta CDR3 regions was carried out from RNA transcripts. For the first round of RT-PCR on the TCR CDR3, the HTBI primer set was used together with the Qiagen OneStep RT-PCR kit. TCRdb trimmed public reads at Q25 via fastp, called clones via MiXCR and kept in-frame beta chains. Rows are combined by CDR3 protein, so each entry shows the most common genes and DNA. In all, the sample holds around 440,000 distinct CDR3 sequences, and more than 15% of those were seen once. The ten top clones hold around an eighth of the sample. The material sequenced was blood. The receptors shown here come from a woman younger than 30 with Graves' hyperthyroidism.

This clonotype was counted ten times or more. The CDR3 DNA is TGTGCCAGCAGCTTAAAGGCGGGGATCTCCTACGAGCAGTACTTC. As protein: CASSLKAGISYEQYF. The chain links TRBV11-3 to TRBJ2-7; TRBD2 is a possible D gene (6 bases). V was cut by 2 bases and J by 0 bases, with 11 bases left in between. Germline values: CDR1 SGHNT, CDR2 YENEEA. CDR3 size: 15 residues.

V and J are TRBV24-1 and TRBJ1-2; D not resolved. V lost 6 bases and J lost 4, with 14 bases in between. The germline V gene encodes CDR1 KGHDR and CDR2 SFDVKD. The CDR3 loop spans 14 amino acids. The CDR3 loop reads CATSSSATGYGYTF. The CDR3 region has the DNA TGTGCCACCAGTTCGTCTGCTACTGGCTATGGCTACACCTTC.

The rearrangement uses TRBV7-3 and TRBJ2-1; D is perhaps TRBD1 or TRBD2 (6 bases each). Trimming pared 4 bases from V and 5 bases from J, leaving 18 bases between. This CDR3 comprises 16 residues. The V gene's germline CDR1 is SGHTA and CDR2 FQGTGA. CDR3 protein: CASSSLGGNPNNEQFF. As DNA, the CDR3 is TGTGCCAGCAGCTCCCTAGGGGGGAATCCAAACAATGAGCAGTTCTTC.

The V gene is TRBV5-1, the J gene TRBJ1-1; 7 positions agree with TRBD1. Trimming cost V 4 bases and J 0 bases; bases outside gene matches: 3. The germline V gene has CDR1 SGHRS and CDR2 YFSETQ. The CDR3 totals 14 residues. CDR3 amino acids: CASSQGVVNTEAFF. The CDR3 coding sequence is TGCGCCAGCAGCCAGGGGGTGGTGAACACTGAAGCTTTCTTT.

This clonotype was counted between two and nine times. V usage is TRBV20-1 and J usage is TRBJ1-3; D remains unclear. V lost 3 bases and J lost 0, with 9 bases in between. Germline loops: CDR1 DFQATT, CDR2 SNEGSKA (reference sequence). This CDR3 comprises 14 residues. Here the CDR3 reads CSASDIYSGNTIYF. The CDR3 DNA sequence: TGCAGTGCTAGCGATATTTACTCTGGAAACACCATATATTTT.

This clonotype turned up a few times. The V call is TRBV7-2, the J call TRBJ1-5, with 7 nucleotides matching TRBD1. V lost 4 bases, J lost 7 bases, and 7 bases stayed unmatched. Germline CDR1 SGHTA, CDR2 FQGNSA. The CDR3 extends over 14 amino acids. The CDR3 region is CASSSRQGRQPQHF. The CDR3 nucleotides are TGTGCCAGCAGCTCCAGACAGGGAAGGCAGCCCCAGCATTTT.

The sample holds many counts of this clonotype. This chain uses TRBV2 with TRBJ1-1; D is unresolved. CDR1 SNHLY and CDR2 FYNNEI come from the germline V gene. The CDR3 is 14 residues long. V lost 2 bases, J lost 1 base, and 8 bases lay in between. The CDR3 DNA reads as TGTGCCAGCAGTGAAAACATCCCGAACACTGAAGCTTTCTTT. Translating gives CASSENIPNTEAFF. The whole variable domain, remainder taken from reference TRBV2 and TRBJ1-1, is EPEVTQTPSHQVTQMGQEVILRCVPISNHLYFYWYRQILGQKVEFLVSFYNNEISEKSEIFDDQFSVERPDGSNFTLKIRSTKLEDSAMYFCASSENIPNTEAFFGQGTRLTVV.

The DNA for the CDR3 is TGTGCCAGCTCACCAATCTGGACTGGCCTTTCCTACGAGCAGTACTTC. Its protein is CASSPIWTGLSYEQYF. The chain joins TRBV18 to TRBJ2-7, with D perhaps matching TRBD2 (5 bases). Germline CDR1 reads KGHSH; CDR2 reads LQKENI. The V gene lost 2 bases and the J gene lost 1 base, with 15 bases spanning the gap. The CDR3 has 16 amino acids.

In this sample, this clonotype turned up many times. The V gene is TRBV28, the J gene TRBJ2-7, with a tentative D call TRBD2 (5 bases). The CDR3 runs 15 residues. Germline V gene data show CDR1 as MDHEN and CDR2 as SYDVKM. Trimming took off 4 bases at V and 2 bases at J, with 15 bases between the two ends. The CDR3 region has the DNA TGTGCCAGCAGTTGGCCCCGAGAGGGTCCCTACGAGCAGTACTTC. This gives the protein CASSWPREGPYEQYF. The full variable domain, completed using reference TRBV28 and TRBJ2-7, is DVKVTQSSRYLVKRTGEKVFLECVQDMDHENMFWYRQDPGLGLRLIYFSYDVKMKEKGDIPEGYSVSREKKERFSLILESASTNQTSMYLCASSWPREGPYEQYFGPGTRLTVT.

In this sample, this clonotype turned up a few times. This chain uses TRBV5-1 with TRBJ2-1; the D gene could be TRBD1 or TRBD2 (5 bases each). The CDR3 runs 16 residues. Germline assignment: CDR1 SGHRS and CDR2 YFSETQ. V lost 1 base to trimming and J lost 0 bases, with 11 bases between them. The CDR3 nucleotides are TGCGCCAGCAGCTTGCAGACGGGGACCTCCTACAATGAGCAGTTCTTC. Residues: CASSLQTGTSYNEQFF.

This clonotype was observed a handful of times. Just one base apart from a much larger clone, this may be a read error. The V gene is TRBV5-1, the J gene TRBJ2-1, with D possibly TRBD2 on 5 matching bases. Germline-derived CDR1 and CDR2 are SGHRS and YFSETQ. The CDR3 has 13 residues. CDR3 sequence (DNA): TGCGCCGGCAGCTTGGTCCCGGGGAATGAGCAGTTCTTC. This gives the protein CAGSLVPGNEQFF.

This clonotype occurred many times. J is TRBJ1-1 and V is TRBV2, with 10 nucleotides matching TRBD1. The length of the CDR3 is 17 residues. Trimming removed 7 bases from V and 0 bases from J; junction bases left unmatched: 11. Germline CDR1 is SNHLY and CDR2 is FYNNEI. The DNA of the CDR3 is TGTGCCAGCAAGACATCACCGACAGGGGGCCTGAACACTGAAGCTTTCTTT. Translation: CASKTSPTGGLNTEAFF.

This clonotype was seen a handful of times. The CDR3 loop reads CASSLVQRAEEQYF. For the CDR3, the DNA is TGCGCCAGCAGCTTGGTGCAGCGGGCAGAAGAGCAGTACTTC. V gene TRBV5-1 combines with J gene TRBJ2-7; D is perhaps TRBD2 (6 bases). The CDR3 length is 14 residues. V was shortened by 0 bases and J by 7 bases, with 14 bases between the two germline ends. Germline V gene sequence: CDR1 SGHRS, CDR2 YFSETQ.

This clonotype came up many times. The rearrangement joins TRBV24-1 to TRBJ2-2; 11 positions agree with TRBD2. J gave up 2 bases and V 3 bases, and 7 bases lay outside the gene matches. The CDR3 runs 18 residues. Germline assignment: CDR1 KGHDR and CDR2 SFDVKD. In nucleotides, the CDR3 is TGTGCCACCAGTGATGAGTTTACTAGCGGGGGAAACACCGGGGAGCTGTTTTTT. It yields the protein CATSDEFTSGGNTGELFF.

This clonotype was seen more than once but under ten times. The chain recombines TRBV24-1 with TRBJ2-3; TRBD1 or TRBD2 may be the D gene (6 bases each). CDR3 size: 17 residues. Trimming removed 1 base at V and 2 bases at J, with 15 bases between. CDR1 KGHDR and CDR2 SFDVKD come from the germline V gene. The CDR3 nucleotides are TGTGCCACCAGTGATTTTAGGAGGGGGAAGGCCACAGATACGCAGTATTTT. This sequence encodes CATSDFRRGKATDTQYF.

This clonotype was counted between two and nine times. A junction boundary mismatches the germline segment, possibly from a read error. The rearrangement joins TRBV27 to TRBJ2-1; a possible D gene is TRBD1 (5 bases). The CDR3 consists of 16 residues. The V gene's germline CDR1 is MNHEY and CDR2 SMNVEV (reference sequence). The CDR3 loop reads CASSLRWGSTDNERFF. CDR3 sequence (DNA): TGTGCCAGCAGTTTGAGGTGGGGCAGCACGGACAATGAGCGGTTCTTC.